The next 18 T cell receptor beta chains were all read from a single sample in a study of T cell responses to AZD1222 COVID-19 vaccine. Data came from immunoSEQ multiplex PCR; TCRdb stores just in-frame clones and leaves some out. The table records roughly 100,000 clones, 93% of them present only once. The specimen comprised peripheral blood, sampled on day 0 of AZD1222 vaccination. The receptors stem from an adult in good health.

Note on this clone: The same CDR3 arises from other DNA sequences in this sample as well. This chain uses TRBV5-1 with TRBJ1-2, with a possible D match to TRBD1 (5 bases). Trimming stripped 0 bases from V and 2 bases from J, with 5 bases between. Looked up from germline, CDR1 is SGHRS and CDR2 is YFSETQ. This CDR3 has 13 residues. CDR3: CASSLGQNYGYTF. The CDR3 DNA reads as TGCGCCAGCAGCTTGGGACAGAACTATGGCTACACCTTC.

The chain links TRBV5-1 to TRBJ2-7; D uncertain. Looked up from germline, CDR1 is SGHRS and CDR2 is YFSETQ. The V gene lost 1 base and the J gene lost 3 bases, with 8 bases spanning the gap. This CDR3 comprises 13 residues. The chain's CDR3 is CASSLLQNYEQYF. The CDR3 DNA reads TGCGCCAGCAGCTTGCTACAGAACTACGAGCAGTACTTC.

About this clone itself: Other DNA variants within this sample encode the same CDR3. CDR3 amino acids: CASSLSSETQYF. The CDR3 nucleotides read TGCGCCAGCAGTCTAAGTAGCGAGACCCAGTACTTC. The chain combines TRBV5-1 with TRBJ2-5; D unresolved. The CDR3 extends over 12 amino acids. CDR1 is SGHRS and CDR2 is YFSETQ in the germline V gene. Trimming removed 5 bases from V and 5 bases from J, with 10 bases in between.

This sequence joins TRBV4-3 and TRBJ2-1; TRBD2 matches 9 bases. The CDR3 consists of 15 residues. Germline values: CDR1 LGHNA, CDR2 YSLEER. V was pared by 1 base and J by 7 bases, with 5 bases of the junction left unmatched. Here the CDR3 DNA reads TGCGCCAGCAGCCAAGTTGGGACTAGCAAAAATGAGCAGTTCTTC. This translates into CASSQVGTSKNEQFF.

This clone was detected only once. The CDR3 protein is CATSRAPTTGGDQPQHF. The DNA for the CDR3 is TGTGCCACCAGCAGAGCTCCTACGACCGGGGGAGATCAGCCCCAGCATTTT. The chain uses TRBV15 and TRBJ1-5, with D perhaps matching TRBD1 (5 bases). Trimming took 1 base from V and 5 from J, leaving 18 bases between them. This CDR3 is built from 17 residues. Germline CDR1 reads LNHNV; CDR2 reads YYDKDF (reference sequence).

The CDR3 DNA reads as TGCGCCAGCAGCTTTTGGGACAGGGGACCCGCGGCCCAAGAGACCCAGTACTTC. Amino acids: CASSFWDRGPAAQETQYF. The chain recombines TRBV5-1 with TRBJ2-5; 10 positions agree with TRBD1. The CDR3 consists of 18 residues. V lost 2 bases to trimming and J lost 1 base; unmatched junction nucleotides: 11. CDR1 is SGHRS and CDR2 is YFSETQ in the germline V gene.

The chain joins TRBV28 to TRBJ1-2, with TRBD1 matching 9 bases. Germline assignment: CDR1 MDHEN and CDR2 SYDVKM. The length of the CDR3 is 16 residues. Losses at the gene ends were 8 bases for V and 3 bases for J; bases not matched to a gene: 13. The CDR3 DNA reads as TGTGCCAGCTCCCCGGCGGGGACAGGGTCCCACTATGGCTACACCTTC. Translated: CASSPAGTGSHYGYTF.

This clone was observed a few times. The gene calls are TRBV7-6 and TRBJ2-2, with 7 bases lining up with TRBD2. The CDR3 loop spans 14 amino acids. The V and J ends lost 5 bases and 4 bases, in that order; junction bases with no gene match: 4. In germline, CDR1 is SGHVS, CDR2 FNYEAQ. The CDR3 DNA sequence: TGTGCCAGCAGCCGGCCTAGCGGCACCGGGGAGCTGTTTTTT. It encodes CASSRPSGTGELFF.

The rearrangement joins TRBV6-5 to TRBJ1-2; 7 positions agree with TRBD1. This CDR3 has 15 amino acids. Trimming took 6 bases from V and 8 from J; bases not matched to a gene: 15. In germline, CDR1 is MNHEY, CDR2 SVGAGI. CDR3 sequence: CASRKTGKGLEGYTF. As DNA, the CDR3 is TGTGCCAGCAGAAAGACAGGGAAGGGACTCGAAGGCTACACCTTC.

CDR3: CATSDFTSGMVETQYF. For the CDR3, the DNA is TGTGCCACCAGTGATTTTACTAGCGGGATGGTAGAGACCCAGTACTTC. The chain carries TRBV24-1 and TRBJ2-5, with 10 bases lining up with TRBD2. Germline-derived CDR1 and CDR2 are KGHDR and SFDVKD. V lost 1 base to trimming and J lost 4 bases; unmatched junction nucleotides: 5. The CDR3 spans 16 residues.

Here the CDR3 DNA reads TGTGCCAGCAGACCACAGGGTTATCAGCCCCAGCATTTT. Protein sequence: CASRPQGYQPQHF. The chain recombines TRBV28 with TRBJ1-5, with TRBD1 as a possible D gene (6 bases). V lost 6 bases and J lost 5, with 11 bases in between. Per germline, CDR1 MDHEN and CDR2 SYDVKM. The CDR3 totals 13 residues.

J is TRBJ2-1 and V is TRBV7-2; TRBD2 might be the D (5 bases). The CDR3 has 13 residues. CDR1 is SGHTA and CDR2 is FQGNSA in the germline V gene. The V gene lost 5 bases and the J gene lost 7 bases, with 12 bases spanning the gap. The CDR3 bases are TGTGCCAGCAGCCCCGCCCGCGGGAATGAGCAGTTCTTC. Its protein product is CASSPARGNEQFF.

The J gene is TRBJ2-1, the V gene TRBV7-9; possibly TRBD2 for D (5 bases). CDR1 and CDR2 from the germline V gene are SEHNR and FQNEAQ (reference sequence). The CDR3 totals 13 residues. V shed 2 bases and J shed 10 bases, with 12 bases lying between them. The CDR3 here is CASSLWEREEQFF. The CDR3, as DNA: TGTGCCAGCAGCTTATGGGAAAGGGAGGAGCAGTTCTTC.

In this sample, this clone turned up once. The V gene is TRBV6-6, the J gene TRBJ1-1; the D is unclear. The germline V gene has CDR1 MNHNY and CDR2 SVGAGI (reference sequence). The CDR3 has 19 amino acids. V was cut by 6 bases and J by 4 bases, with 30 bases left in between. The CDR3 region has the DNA TGTGCCAGCAGCCGAACCGGGGTGGGAAAGCGAGCGTGGCGCACTGAAGCTTTCTTT. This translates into CASSRTGVGKRAWRTEAFF.

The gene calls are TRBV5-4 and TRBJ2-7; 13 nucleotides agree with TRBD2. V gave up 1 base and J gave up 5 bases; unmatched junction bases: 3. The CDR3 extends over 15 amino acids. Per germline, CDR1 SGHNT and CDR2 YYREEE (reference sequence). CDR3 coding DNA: TGTGCCAGCAGCTTGCCCGGGACTAGCGGGAACGAGCAGTACTTC. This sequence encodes CASSLPGTSGNEQYF. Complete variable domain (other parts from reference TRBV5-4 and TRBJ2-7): ETGVTQSPTHLIKTRGQQVTLRCSSQSGHNTVSWYQQALGQGPQFIFQYYREEENGRGNFPPRFSGLQFPNYSSELNVNALELDDSALYLCASSLPGTSGNEQYFGPGTRLTVT.

The CDR3 coding sequence is TGTGCCAGCAGTTCGACAGGGGGCGCGAACACCGGGGAGCTGTTTTTT. Translated: CASSSTGGANTGELFF. V usage is TRBV5-6 and J usage is TRBJ2-2, with TRBD1 matching over 10 bases. CDR1 is SGHDT and CDR2 is YYEEEE in the germline V gene. This CDR3 has 16 residues. Germline trimming cut 5 bases from V and 0 bases from J; bases unmatched to any gene: 4.

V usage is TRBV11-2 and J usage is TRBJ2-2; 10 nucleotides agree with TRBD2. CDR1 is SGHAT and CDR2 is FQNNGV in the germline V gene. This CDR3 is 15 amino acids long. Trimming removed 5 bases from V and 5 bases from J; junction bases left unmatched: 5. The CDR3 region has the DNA TGTGCCAGCAGCCCCCCGACTAGCGGGACCGGGGAGCTGTTTTTT. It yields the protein CASSPPTSGTGELFF.

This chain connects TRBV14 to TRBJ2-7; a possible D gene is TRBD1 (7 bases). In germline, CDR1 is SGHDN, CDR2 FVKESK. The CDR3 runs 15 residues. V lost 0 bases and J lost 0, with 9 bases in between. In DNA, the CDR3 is TGTGCCAGCAGCCAAGAGCAGGGGGGCTCCTACGAGCAGTACTTC. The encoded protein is CASSQEQGGSYEQYF.